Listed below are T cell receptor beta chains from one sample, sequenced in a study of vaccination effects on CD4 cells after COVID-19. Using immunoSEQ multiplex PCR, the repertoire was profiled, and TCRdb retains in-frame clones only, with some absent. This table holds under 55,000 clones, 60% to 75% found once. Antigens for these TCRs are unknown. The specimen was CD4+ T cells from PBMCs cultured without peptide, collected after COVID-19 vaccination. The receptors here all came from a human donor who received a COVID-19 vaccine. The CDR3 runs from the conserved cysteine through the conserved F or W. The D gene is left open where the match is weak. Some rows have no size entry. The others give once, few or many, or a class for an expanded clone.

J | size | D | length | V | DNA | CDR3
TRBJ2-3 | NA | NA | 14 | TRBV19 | TGTGCCAGTAGTATACCCCTCGTAGGCGATACGCAGTATTTT | CASSIPLVGDTQYF
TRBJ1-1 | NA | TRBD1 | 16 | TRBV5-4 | TGTGCCAGCAGCCACAGGGGGCGCGAGGCGAACACTGAAGCTTTCTTT | CASSHRGREANTEAFF
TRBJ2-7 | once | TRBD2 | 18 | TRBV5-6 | TGTGCCAGCAGCGATGGGACCGCTCGCGCGGGAGGGACCTACGAGCAGTACTTC | CASSDGTARAGGTYEQYF
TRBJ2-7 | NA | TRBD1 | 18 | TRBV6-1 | TGTGCCAGCAGTGTAATCCTTACCAGACAGGGTAGCGCCTACGAGCAGTACTTC | CASSVILTRQGSAYEQYF
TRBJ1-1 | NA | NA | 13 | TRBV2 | TGTGCCAGCAGTGCTCAGGGGAACACTGAAGCTTTCTTT | CASSAQGNTEAFF
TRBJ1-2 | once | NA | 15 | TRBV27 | TGTGCCAGCAGTCCCTCGACAGGAGGAGTATATGGCTACACCTTC | CASSPSTGGVYGYTF
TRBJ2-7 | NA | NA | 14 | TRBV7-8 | TGTGCCAGCAGCTTAGCTGACGGTAGCTACGAGCAGTACTTC | CASSLADGSYEQYF
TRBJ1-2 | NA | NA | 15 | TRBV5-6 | TGTGCCAGCAGCCTGCCACAGGCACTAAGCTATGGCTACACCTTC | CASSLPQALSYGYTF
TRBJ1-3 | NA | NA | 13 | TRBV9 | TGTGCCAGCAGCCACTCGGGGGGAAACACCATATATTTT | CASSHSGGNTIYF
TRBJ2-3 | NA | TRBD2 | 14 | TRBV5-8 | TGTGCCAGCAGCTCTAGCGGGGACACAGATACGCAGTATTTT | CASSSSGDTDTQYF
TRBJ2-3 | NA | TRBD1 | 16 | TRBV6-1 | TGTGCCAGCAGTGAAGCGCACAGGGGGATCACAGATACGCAGTATTTT | CASSEAHRGITDTQYF
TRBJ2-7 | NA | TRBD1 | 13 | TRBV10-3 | TGTGCCACCCAACCGACAGGGGTCTACGAGCAGTACTTC | CATQPTGVYEQYF
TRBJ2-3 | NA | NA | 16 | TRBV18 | TGTGCCAGCTCACCACTAAGGGGGGGAAGCACAGATACGCAGTATTTT | CASSPLRGGSTDTQYF
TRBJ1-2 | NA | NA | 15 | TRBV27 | TGTGCCAGCACCTCATGGGGGGAGGGTAACTATGGCTACACCTTC | CASTSWGEGNYGYTF
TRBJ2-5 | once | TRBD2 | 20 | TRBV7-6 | TGTGCCAGCAGCTTAGGGGCAGAAGAACGACTAGCGGGGGGTCGAGAGACCCAGTACTTC | CASSLGAEERLAGGRETQYF
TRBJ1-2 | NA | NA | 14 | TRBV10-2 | TGCGCCAGCAGAACCGGGACCCGGGAGAGCGGCTACACCTTC | CASRTGTRESGYTF
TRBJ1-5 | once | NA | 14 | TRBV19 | TGTGCCAGTAGTAGCCCCGTCAGGTTTCAGCCCCAGCATTTT | CASSSPVRFQPQHF
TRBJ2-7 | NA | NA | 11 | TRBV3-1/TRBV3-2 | TGTGCCACGGACAGTATGGGCGAGCAGTACTTC | CATDSMGEQYF
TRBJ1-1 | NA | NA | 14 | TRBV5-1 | TGCGCCAGCAGCTTGGATGGAGGGAACACTGAAGCTTTCTTT | CASSLDGGNTEAFF
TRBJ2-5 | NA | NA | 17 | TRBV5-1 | TGCGCCAGCAGCTCGTTACCGGGACTTAATATCCAAGAGACCCAGTACTTC | CASSSLPGLNIQETQYF
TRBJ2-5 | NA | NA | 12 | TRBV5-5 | TGTGCCAGCAGCTTGGTTGGGGAGACCCAGTACTTC | CASSLVGETQYF
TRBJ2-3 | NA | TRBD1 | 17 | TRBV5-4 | TGTGCCAGCAGCTTGGTACGGACAGGGGGCGGAGCAGATACGCAGTATTTT | CASSLVRTGGGADTQYF
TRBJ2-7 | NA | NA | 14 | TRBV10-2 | TGCGCCACCCAGGTAGGGGGAAGCTCCTACGAGCAGTACTTC | CATQVGGSSYEQYF
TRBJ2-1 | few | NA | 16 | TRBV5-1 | TGCGCCAGCAGCTTGGTTAGGCTAGTGGTAGGAAATGAGCAGTTCTTC | CASSLVRLVVGNEQFF
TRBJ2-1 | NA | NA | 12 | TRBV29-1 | TGCAGCGGACGTCTAGGGGGTTTGGAGCAGTTCTTC | CSGRLGGLEQFF
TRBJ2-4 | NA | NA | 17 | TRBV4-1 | TGCGCCAGCAGCCAAGTCGATCCGACTTTAGCCAAAAACATTCAGTACTTC | CASSQVDPTLAKNIQYF
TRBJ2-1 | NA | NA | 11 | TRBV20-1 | TGCAGTGCTAGAGCCAGGGAAGGTCAGTTCTTC | CSARAREGQFF
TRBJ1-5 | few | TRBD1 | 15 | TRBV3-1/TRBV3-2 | TGTGCCAGCAGCCCGGGACAGGGGGTGACTCAGCCCCAGCATTTT | CASSPGQGVTQPQHF
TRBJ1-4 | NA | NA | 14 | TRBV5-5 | TGTGCCAGCAGCTTGGTTACAGGGAATGAAAAACTGTTTTTT | CASSLVTGNEKLFF
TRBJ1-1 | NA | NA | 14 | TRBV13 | TGTGCCAGCAGCTTAGGTATCCAGAACACTGAAGCTTTCTTT | CASSLGIQNTEAFF
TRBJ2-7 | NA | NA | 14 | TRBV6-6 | TGTGCCAGCAGACCGGACAACTCTCACTACGAGCAGTACTTC | CASRPDNSHYEQYF
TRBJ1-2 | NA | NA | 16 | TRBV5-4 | TGTGCCAGCAGACTTACCGGGACGGAAGACCTCTATGGCTACACCTTC | CASRLTGTEDLYGYTF
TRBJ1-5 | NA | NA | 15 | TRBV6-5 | TGTGCCAGCAGTATCCAGGGTGTGAGCAATCAGCCCCAGCATTTT | CASSIQGVSNQPQHF